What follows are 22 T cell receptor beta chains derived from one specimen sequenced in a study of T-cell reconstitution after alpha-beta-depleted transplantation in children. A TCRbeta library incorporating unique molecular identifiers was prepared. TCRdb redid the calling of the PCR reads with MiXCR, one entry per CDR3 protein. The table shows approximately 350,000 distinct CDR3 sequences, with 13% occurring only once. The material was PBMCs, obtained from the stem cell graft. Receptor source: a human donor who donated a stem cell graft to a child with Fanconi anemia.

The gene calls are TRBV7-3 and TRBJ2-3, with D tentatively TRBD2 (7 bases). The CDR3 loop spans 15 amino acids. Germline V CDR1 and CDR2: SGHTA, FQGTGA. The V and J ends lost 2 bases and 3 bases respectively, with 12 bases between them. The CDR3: CASSLWGGLTDTQYF. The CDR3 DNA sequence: TGTGCCAGCAGCTTATGGGGGGGGCTAACAGATACGCAGTATTTT.

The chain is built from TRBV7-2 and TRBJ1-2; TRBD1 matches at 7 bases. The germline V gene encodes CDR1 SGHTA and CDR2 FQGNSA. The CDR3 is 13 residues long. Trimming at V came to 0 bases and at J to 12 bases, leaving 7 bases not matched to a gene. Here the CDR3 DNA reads TGTGCCAGCAGCTTAGCGACAGGGACGACCCACACCTTC. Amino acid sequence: CASSLATGTTHTF.

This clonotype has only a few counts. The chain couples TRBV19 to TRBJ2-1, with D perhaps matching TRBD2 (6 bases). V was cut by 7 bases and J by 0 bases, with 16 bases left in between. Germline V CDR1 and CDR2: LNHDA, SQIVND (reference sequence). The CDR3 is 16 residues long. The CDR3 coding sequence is TGTGCCAGTACCGGAGGGACTTCCAGCTCCTACAATGAGCAGTTCTTC. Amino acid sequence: CASTGGTSSSYNEQFF.

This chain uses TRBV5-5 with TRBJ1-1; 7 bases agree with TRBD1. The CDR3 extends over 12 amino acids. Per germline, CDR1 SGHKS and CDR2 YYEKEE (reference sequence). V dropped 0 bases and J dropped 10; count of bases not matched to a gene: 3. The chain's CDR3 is CASSLVGGLAFF. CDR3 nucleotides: TGTGCCAGCAGCTTGGTAGGGGGCCTAGCTTTCTTT.

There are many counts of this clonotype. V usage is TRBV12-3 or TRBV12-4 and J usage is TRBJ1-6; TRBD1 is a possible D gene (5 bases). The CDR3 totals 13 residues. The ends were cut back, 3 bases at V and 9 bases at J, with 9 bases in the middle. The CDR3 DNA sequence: TGTGCCAGCAGTTTGGGACTTGGTTCACCCCTCCACTTT. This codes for CASSLGLGSPLHF.

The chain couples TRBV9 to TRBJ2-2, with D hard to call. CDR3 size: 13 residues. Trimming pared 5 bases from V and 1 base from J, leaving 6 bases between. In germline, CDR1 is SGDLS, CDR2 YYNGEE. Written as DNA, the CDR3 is TGTGCCAGCAGAGCAGGGAACACCGGGGAGCTGTTTTTT. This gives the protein CASRAGNTGELFF.

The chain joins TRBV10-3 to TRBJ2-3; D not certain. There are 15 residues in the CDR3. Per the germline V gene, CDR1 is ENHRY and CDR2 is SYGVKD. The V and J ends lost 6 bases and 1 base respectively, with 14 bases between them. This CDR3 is CAISPDPSGTDTQYF. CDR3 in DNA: TGTGCCATCAGCCCAGACCCCTCTGGCACAGATACGCAGTATTTT.

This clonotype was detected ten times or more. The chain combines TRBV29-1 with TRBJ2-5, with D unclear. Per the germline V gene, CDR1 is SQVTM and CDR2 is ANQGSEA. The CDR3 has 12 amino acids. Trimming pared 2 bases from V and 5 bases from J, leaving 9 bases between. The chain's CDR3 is CSVERQTETQYF. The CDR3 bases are TGCAGCGTTGAACGGCAGACGGAGACCCAGTACTTC.

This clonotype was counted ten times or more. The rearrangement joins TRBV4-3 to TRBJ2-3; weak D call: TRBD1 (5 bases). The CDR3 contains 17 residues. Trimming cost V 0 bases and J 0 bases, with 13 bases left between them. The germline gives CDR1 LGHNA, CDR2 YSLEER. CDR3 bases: TGCGCCAGCAGCCAAGATTCAGGCAGGGAAAGCACAGATACGCAGTATTTT. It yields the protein CASSQDSGRESTDTQYF.

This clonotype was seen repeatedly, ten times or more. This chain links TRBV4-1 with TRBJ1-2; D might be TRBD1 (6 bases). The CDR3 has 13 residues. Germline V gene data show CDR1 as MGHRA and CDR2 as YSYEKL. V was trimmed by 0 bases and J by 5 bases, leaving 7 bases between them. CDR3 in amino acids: CASSQDRGYGYTF. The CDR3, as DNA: TGCGCCAGCAGCCAAGACAGGGGATATGGCTACACCTTC.

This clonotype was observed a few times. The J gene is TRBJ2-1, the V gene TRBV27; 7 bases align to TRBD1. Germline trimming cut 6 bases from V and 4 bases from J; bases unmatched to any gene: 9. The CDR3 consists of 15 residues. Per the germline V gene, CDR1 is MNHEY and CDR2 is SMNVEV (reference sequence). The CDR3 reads CASRRKPQGYNEQFF. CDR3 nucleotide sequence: TGTGCCAGCAGACGTAAACCACAGGGGTACAATGAGCAGTTCTTC.

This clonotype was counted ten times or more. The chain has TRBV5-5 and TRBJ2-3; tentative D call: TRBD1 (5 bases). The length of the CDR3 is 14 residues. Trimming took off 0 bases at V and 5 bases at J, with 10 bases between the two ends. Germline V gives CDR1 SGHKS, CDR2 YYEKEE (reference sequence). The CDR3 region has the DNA TGTGCCAGCAGCTTGGGACAGTGGGAAGATACGCAGTATTTT. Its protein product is CASSLGQWEDTQYF.

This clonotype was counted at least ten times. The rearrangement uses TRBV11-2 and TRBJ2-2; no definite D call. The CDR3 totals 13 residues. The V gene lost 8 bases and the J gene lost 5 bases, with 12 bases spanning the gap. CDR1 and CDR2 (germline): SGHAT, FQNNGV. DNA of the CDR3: TGTGCCAGCGGCCCTCCTAGGACCGGGGAGCTGTTTTTT. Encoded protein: CASGPPRTGELFF. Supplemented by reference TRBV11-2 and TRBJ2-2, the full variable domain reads EAGVAQSPRYKIIEKRQSVAFWCNPISGHATLYWYQQILGQGPKLLIQFQNNGVVDDSQLPKDRFSAERLKGVDSTLKIQPAKLEDSAVYLCASGPPRTGELFFGEGSRLTVL.

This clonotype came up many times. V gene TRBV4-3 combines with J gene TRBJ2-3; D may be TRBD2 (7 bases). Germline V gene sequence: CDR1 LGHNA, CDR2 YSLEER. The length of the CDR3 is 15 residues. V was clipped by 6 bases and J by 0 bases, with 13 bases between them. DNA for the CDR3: TGCGCCAGCAGTCCCGCGGGGGCGAGCACAGATACGCAGTATTTT. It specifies CASSPAGASTDTQYF.

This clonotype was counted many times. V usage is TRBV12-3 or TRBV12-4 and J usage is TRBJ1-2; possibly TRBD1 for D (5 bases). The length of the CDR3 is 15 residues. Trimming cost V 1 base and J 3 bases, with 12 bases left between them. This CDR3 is CASSLEAGPDYGYTF. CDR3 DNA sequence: TGTGCCAGCAGTTTAGAGGCAGGGCCCGACTATGGCTACACCTTC.

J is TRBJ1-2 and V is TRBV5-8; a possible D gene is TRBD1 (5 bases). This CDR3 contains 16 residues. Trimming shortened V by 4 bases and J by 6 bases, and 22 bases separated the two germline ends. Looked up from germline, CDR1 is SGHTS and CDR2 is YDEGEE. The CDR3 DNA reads TGTGCCAGCAGCCGGGAGCGGCAGGGTTTGGGGGATGGCTACACCTTC. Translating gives CASSRERQGLGDGYTF.

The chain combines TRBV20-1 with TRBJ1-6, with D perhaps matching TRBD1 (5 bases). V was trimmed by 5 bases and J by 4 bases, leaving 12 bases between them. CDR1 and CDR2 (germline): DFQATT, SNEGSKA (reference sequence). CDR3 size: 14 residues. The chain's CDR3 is CSARDRNYNSPLHF. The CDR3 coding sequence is TGCAGTGCTCGTGACAGAAATTATAATTCACCCCTCCACTTT.

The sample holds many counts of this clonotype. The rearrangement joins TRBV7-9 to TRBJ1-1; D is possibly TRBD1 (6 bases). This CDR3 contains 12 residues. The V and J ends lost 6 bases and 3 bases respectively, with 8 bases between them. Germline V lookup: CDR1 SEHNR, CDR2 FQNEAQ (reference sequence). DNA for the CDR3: TGTGCCAGCAGACAGGGCGACACTGAAGCTTTCTTT. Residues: CASRQGDTEAFF.

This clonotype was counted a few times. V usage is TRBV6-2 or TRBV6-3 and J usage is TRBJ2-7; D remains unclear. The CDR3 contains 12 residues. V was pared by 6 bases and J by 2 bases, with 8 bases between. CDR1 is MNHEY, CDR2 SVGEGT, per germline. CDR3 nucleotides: TGTGCCAGCAGCGGCCCACCCTACGAGCAGTACTTC. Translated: CASSGPPYEQYF.

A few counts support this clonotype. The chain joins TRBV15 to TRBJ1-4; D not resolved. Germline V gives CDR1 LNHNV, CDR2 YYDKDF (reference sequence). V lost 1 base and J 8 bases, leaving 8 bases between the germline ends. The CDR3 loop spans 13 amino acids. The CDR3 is CATSRGAREKLFF. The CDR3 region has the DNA TGTGCCACCAGCAGAGGGGCCAGGGAAAAACTGTTTTTT.

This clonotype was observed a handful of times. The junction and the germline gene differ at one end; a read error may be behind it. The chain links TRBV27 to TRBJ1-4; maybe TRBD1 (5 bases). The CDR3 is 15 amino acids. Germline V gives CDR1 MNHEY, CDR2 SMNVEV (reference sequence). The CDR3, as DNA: TGTGCCAGCAGCTTATCGAGCTGGGGGGGTGAAAAACTGTTTTTT. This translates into CASSLSSWGGEKLFF.

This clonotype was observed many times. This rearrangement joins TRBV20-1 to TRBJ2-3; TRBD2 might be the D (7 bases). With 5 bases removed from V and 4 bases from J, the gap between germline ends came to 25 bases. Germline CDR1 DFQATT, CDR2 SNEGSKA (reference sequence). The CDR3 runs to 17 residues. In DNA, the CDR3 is TGCAGTGCTGGCGAATTGGGGGGGGGCCTAGCAGCAGATACGCAGTATTTT. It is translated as CSAGELGGGLAADTQYF.